The 20 T cell receptor beta chains in this list originate from one sample, sequenced in a study of identical twins. TCRdb re-analysed the 5' RACE reads in MiXCR, keeping a single row per CDR3 protein. The sample carries some 270,000 distinct CDR3 sequences, around 8.8% recorded once. These data also formed part of another study, on yellow fever vaccine responses in identical twins.

Sequencing used CD8+ T cells sorted from blood. The receptors were gathered from a woman aged 18 to 35 in good health.

V is TRBV4-3 and J is TRBJ2-3, with TRBD2 identical over 7 bases. V lost 4 bases and J lost 6; bases outside the gene matches: 16. This CDR3 contains 17 residues. Per germline, CDR1 LGHNA and CDR2 YSLEER. CDR3 sequence reads: CASSLQTSPLGEDTQYF. CDR3 bases: TGCGCCAGCAGCCTACAGACTAGCCCATTGGGGGAGGATACGCAGTATTTT.

The CDR3 coding sequence is TGTGCCAGCAGCTTACAAAGGGACGCCTACAATGAGCAGTTCTTC. Its translation: CASSLQRDAYNEQFF. The V call is TRBV13, the J call TRBJ2-1, with D perhaps given as TRBD1 or TRBD2 (5 bases each). The CDR3 covers 15 residues. The germline V and J ends were trimmed by 2 bases and 2 bases, with 10 bases remaining between them. Looked up from germline, CDR1 is PRHDT and CDR2 is FYEKMQ (reference sequence). Looking up the rest from reference TRBV13 and TRBJ2-1 gives the full variable domain: AAGVIQSPRHLIKEKRETATLKCYPIPRHDTVYWYQQGPGQDPQFLISFYEKMQSDKGSIPDRFSAQQFSDYHSELNMSSLELGDSALYFCASSLQRDAYNEQFFGPGTRLTVL.

The J gene is TRBJ2-1, the V gene TRBV4-3; 12 bases line up with TRBD2. The CDR3 sequence is 17 residues long. With V trimmed by 0 bases and J by 8 bases, 8 bases remained unmatched. Germline values: CDR1 LGHNA, CDR2 YSLEER. CDR3 protein: CASSQDKALAGGDEQFF. The CDR3 DNA reads TGCGCCAGCAGCCAAGATAAAGCGCTAGCGGGAGGGGATGAGCAGTTCTTC.

This clonotype was seen repeatedly, ten times or more. The chain recombines TRBV6-6 with TRBJ2-7; no definite D call. Germline CDR1 MNHNY, CDR2 SVGAGI (reference sequence). The CDR3 is 11 amino acids. V gave up 10 bases and J gave up 4 bases, with 11 bases separating them. CDR3 in DNA: TGTGCCACAAACAGAAATTACGAGCAGTACTTC. This translates into CATNRNYEQYF.

The rearrangement joins TRBV20-1 to TRBJ2-5, with D maybe TRBD1 (5 bases). Germline V gene lookup returns CDR1 DFQATT and CDR2 SNEGSKA (reference sequence). V lost 1 base to trimming and J lost 2 bases, with 11 bases between them. This CDR3 comprises 14 residues. CDR3 sequence reads: CSARALQEQETQYF. CDR3 nucleotide sequence: TGCAGTGCTAGAGCTTTACAGGAACAAGAGACCCAGTACTTC.

The chain combines TRBV13 with TRBJ2-1; TRBD2 matches at 8 bases. CDR1 PRHDT and CDR2 FYEKMQ come from the germline V gene (reference sequence). This CDR3 region has 16 residues. The V segment lost 6 bases and the J segment 10 bases; nucleotides outside the gene matches: 17. Here the CDR3 DNA reads TGTGCCAGCAGTTCTATCCCGGGACTAGTAGGTGGCGAGCAGTTCTTC. Translating it yields CASSSIPGLVGGEQFF.

The V and J genes are TRBV21-1 and TRBJ2-1; the tabulated D call, TRBD2, remains unverified against the DNA. TRBV21-1 is shown as a pseudogene. The CDR3 contains 16 residues. CDR3 residues: CASSRSSGSKYNEQFF. The CDR3 DNA sequence: TGTGCCAGCAGCAGGTCTAGCGGGAGTAAGTACAATGAGCAGTTCTTC.

There are many counts of this clonotype. J is TRBJ2-1 and V is TRBV7-9; D is unclear. Germline lookup yields CDR1 SEHNR and CDR2 FQNEAQ (reference sequence). Trimming took 5 bases from V and 5 from J, leaving 16 bases between them. The CDR3 contains 15 residues. The DNA for the CDR3 is TGTGCCAGCAGCCTACCATTTTCGATAGACAATGAGCAGTTCTTC. It translates to CASSLPFSIDNEQFF.

The CDR3 spells CASSLSRTSGQFF. CDR3 coding DNA: TGTGCCAGCAGTTTATCCAGGACTAGCGGGCAGTTCTTC. This chain links TRBV27 with TRBJ2-1, with 10 bases matching TRBD2. This CDR3 spans 13 amino acids. Per germline, CDR1 MNHEY and CDR2 SMNVEV (reference sequence). Trimming at V came to 0 bases and at J to 12 bases, leaving 2 bases not matched to a gene.

The chain employs TRBV2 and TRBJ2-5; the match to TRBD2 covers 15 bases. The CDR3 is 16 residues long. V gave up 6 bases and J gave up 2 bases; unmatched junction bases: 4. The germline gives CDR1 SNHLY, CDR2 FYNNEI. The CDR3 sequence: CASRSGLAGGQETQYF. The CDR3 nucleotides are TGTGCCAGCAGGTCCGGACTAGCGGGGGGGCAAGAGACCCAGTACTTC.

The table lists this clonotype with a few counts. The chain links TRBV5-6 to TRBJ2-5, with D maybe TRBD2 (5 bases). Trimming removed 5 bases from V and 5 bases from J, with 7 bases in between. The CDR3 spans 11 residues. Germline CDR1 is SGHDT and CDR2 is YYEEEE. The CDR3 coding sequence is TGTGCCAGCAGGGCGGGTGAGACCCAGTACTTC. Residues: CASRAGETQYF.

The chain recombines TRBV20-1 with TRBJ2-1; no reliable D call. Germline loops: CDR1 DFQATT, CDR2 SNEGSKA (reference sequence). The germline V and J ends were trimmed by 0 bases and 0 bases, with 9 bases remaining between them. The CDR3 totals 15 residues. CDR3 loop: CSARDLRSSYNEQFF. The CDR3 DNA follows: TGCAGTGCTAGAGATCTACGGAGCTCCTACAATGAGCAGTTCTTC.

This clonotype was picked up a small number of times. The J gene is TRBJ1-1, the V gene TRBV5-6, with D uncertain. CDR3 size: 16 residues. Germline assignment: CDR1 SGHDT and CDR2 YYEEEE. The germline V and J ends were trimmed by 0 bases and 2 bases, with 14 bases remaining between them. The CDR3 sequence is CASSLDVITSNTEAFF. DNA for the CDR3: TGTGCCAGCAGCTTGGACGTAATCACCTCTAACACTGAAGCTTTCTTT. Together with reference TRBV5-6 and TRBJ1-1, the CDR3 gives the full variable domain: DAGVTQSPTHLIKTRGQQVTLRCSPKSGHDTVSWYQQALGQGPQFIFQYYEEEERQRGNFPDRFSGHQFPNYSSELNVNALLLGDSALYLCASSLDVITSNTEAFFGQGTRLTVV.

The chain has TRBV12-3 or TRBV12-4 and TRBJ2-7, with 10 bases aligning to TRBD2. V trimming: 5 bases; J trimming: 7 bases; junction bases outside the gene matches: 11. The CDR3 is made up of 15 amino acids. CDR3: CASSQGLATLGEQYF. The CDR3 nucleotides are TGTGCCAGCAGTCAGGGACTAGCGACATTGGGGGAGCAGTACTTC.

Of note for this clonotype: Just one base apart from a much larger clone, this may be a read error. The DNA of the CDR3 is TGCAGTAGCACCGGGATTAGCGCAGATACGCAGTATTTT. Amino acid sequence: CSSTGISADTQYF. J is TRBJ2-3 and V is TRBV29-1; a weak D match, TRBD2 (5 bases). Looked up from germline, CDR1 is SQVTM and CDR2 is ANQGSEA. This CDR3 comprises 13 residues.

The chain employs TRBV12-3 or TRBV12-4 and TRBJ1-5; no reliable D call. The CDR3 has 13 residues. V was pared by 0 bases and J by 6 bases, with 6 bases between. CDR3 sequence: CASSLASVQPQHF. DNA for the CDR3: TGTGCCAGCAGTTTAGCCTCGGTTCAGCCCCAGCATTTT.

The chain has TRBV4-1 and TRBJ2-7, with 10 bases lining up with TRBD2. Trimming took 3 bases from V and 6 from J; bases not matched to a gene: 11. Germline-derived CDR1 and CDR2 are MGHRA and YSYEKL. There are 16 residues in the CDR3. DNA of the CDR3: TGCGCCAGCAGCCACCAGGAGACTAGCGGGTTGGGCGAGCAGTACTTC. It codes for CASSHQETSGLGEQYF.

This clonotype has just a few counts. The CDR3 DNA reads as TGTGCCAGCAGTTTCACAGGGTCTGGAAACACCATATATTTT. This translates into CASSFTGSGNTIYF. V gene TRBV28 combines with J gene TRBJ1-3; the D gene is possibly TRBD1 (6 bases). The CDR3 extends over 14 amino acids. Trimming stripped 3 bases from V and 1 base from J, with 7 bases between. Per germline, CDR1 MDHEN and CDR2 SYDVKM.

V and J are TRBV9 and TRBJ2-5; TRBD1 matches 7 bases. The CDR3 contains 15 residues. In germline, CDR1 is SGDLS, CDR2 YYNGEE. J was trimmed by 5 bases and V by 2 bases; bases with no gene match: 9. The CDR3 loop is CASSVRTGERETQYF. The DNA for the CDR3 is TGTGCCAGCAGCGTTCGGACAGGAGAGAGGGAGACCCAGTACTTC.

The genes are TRBV6-5 and TRBJ1-5; a weak D match, TRBD1 (5 bases). V lost 2 bases, J lost 4 bases, and 9 bases lay in between. Germline loops: CDR1 MNHEY, CDR2 SVGAGI. The CDR3 runs to 14 residues. CDR3 region: CASSYDSRNQPQHF. The CDR3 DNA is TGTGCCAGCAGTTACGACAGTAGAAATCAGCCCCAGCATTTT.